This T cell receptor (beta chain) was observed in a study of vaccination and CD4 T cells after COVID-19. Background on the study: Convalescent persons amounted to six males plus four females, two of whom were Hispanic.

The CDR3 covers 12 residues. V lost 6 bases, J lost 2 bases, and 11 bases lay in between. From germline, CDR1 is DFQATT and CDR2 SNEGSKA (reference sequence). With the Oncomine TCR Beta short-read assay, DNA from cultured CD4+ T cells was sequenced. From cultured CD4+ T cells, genomic DNA was extracted. From the PCR reads, TCRdb called clonotypes with MiXCR, one entry per CDR3 protein. The repertoire holds more than 10,000 distinct CDR3 sequences, with just under 75% as singletons. This sample's treatment: roughly ten-day PBMC culture with coronavirus spike peptide pools or control peptides (ViraFEST assay). First, ViraFEST expanded antigen-specific T cells with peptide pools, and next it sequenced the TCRs. Concerning this clonotype itself: Its antigen is not identified.

Sequencing used CD4+ T cells from blood, cultured in vitro. This receptor was taken from a human donor who had recovered from COVID-19. The chain employs TRBV20-1 and TRBJ2-7; a possible D gene is TRBD1 (6 bases). CDR3 sequence (DNA): TGCAGTGCAGGGACATACCCCTACGAGCAGTACTTC. It is translated as CSAGTYPYEQYF.